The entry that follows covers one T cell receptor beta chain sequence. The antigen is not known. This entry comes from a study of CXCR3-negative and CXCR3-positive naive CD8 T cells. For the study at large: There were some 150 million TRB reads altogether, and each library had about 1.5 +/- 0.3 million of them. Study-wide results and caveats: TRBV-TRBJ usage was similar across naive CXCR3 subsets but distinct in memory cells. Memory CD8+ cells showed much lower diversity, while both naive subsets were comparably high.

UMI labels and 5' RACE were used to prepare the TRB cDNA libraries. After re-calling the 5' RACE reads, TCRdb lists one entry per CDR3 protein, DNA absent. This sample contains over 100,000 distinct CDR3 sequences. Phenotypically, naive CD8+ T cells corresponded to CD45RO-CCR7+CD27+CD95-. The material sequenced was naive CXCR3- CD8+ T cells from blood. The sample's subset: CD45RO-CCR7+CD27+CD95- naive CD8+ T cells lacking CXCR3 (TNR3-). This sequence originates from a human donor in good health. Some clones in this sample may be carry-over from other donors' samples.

CDR3 loop: CAISESGIGNEQFF. The chain links TRBV10-3 to TRBJ2-1; as DNA is missing, the TRBD2 call by TCRdb cannot be tested. CDR3 length equals 14 residues. Germline CDR1 is ENHRY and CDR2 is SYGVKD.